Listed below are T cell receptor beta chains from one sample, sequenced in a study of blood T cell repertoires in COVID-19. The protocol was immunoSEQ multiplex PCR, while the TCRdb copy is restricted to in-frame clones and leaves out a portion. The table lists 59,000 or so clones, 80% to 85% of them singletons. The sequenced sample consisted of peripheral blood. Every receptor here comes from a human donor in a cohort sampled during active COVID-19. Both conserved end residues are part of each CDR3. D genes are given only for firm matches. Rows give clone size only sometimes, using once, few, many, or a class for an expanded clone.

abundance	v_gene	d_gene	j_gene	CDR3aa	CDR3nt
NA	TRBV2	NA	TRBJ2-3	CASTRLVRPVDTQYF	TGTGCCAGCACTCGACTAGTTCGACCCGTAGATACGCAGTATTTT
NA	TRBV5-1	TRBD2	TRBJ2-4	CASSLIPSGGRAKNIQYF	TGCGCCAGCAGCTTGATCCCTAGCGGGGGCCGAGCCAAAAACATTCAGTACTTC
NA	TRBV18	NA	TRBJ1-1	CASSPKVGAMNTEAFF	TGTGCCAGCTCACCAAAGGTTGGGGCCATGAACACTGAAGCTTTCTTT
NA	TRBV13	NA	TRBJ2-2	CASSLRVSLPGELFF	TGTGCCAGCAGCTTACGGGTCTCCCTCCCCGGGGAGCTGTTTTTT
NA	TRBV28	NA	TRBJ1-2	CASSSLRRGYGYTF	TGTGCCAGCAGTTCTTTAAGAAGGGGCTATGGCTACACCTTC
NA	TRBV10-3	NA	TRBJ2-1	CATIQGGSHNEQFF	TGTGCCACCATACAGGGAGGGAGCCACAATGAGCAGTTCTTC
NA	TRBV5-6	NA	TRBJ1-1	CASSLTGTEAFF	TGTGCCAGCAGCTTGACGGGGACTGAAGCTTTCTTT
NA	TRBV7-8	TRBD1	TRBJ1-6	CASGLGQHNSPLHF	TGTGCCAGCGGTCTGGGACAGCATAATTCACCCCTCCACTTT
once	TRBV6-4	NA	TRBJ2-7	CASRGLRVNEQYF	TGTGCCAGCAGGGGACTCAGAGTCAACGAGCAGTACTTC
once	TRBV11-2	TRBD1	TRBJ2-1	CASSLGTGGYEQFF	TGTGCCAGCAGCTTAGGGACAGGGGGGTATGAGCAGTTCTTC
few	TRBV2	NA	TRBJ1-6	CASGYRGTNSPLHF	TGTGCCAGCGGCTATAGGGGAACGAATTCACCCCTCCACTTT
NA	TRBV2	TRBD2	TRBJ2-3	CASSTSGGPADTQYF	TGTGCCAGCAGTACCTCGGGGGGGCCGGCAGATACGCAGTATTTT
NA	TRBV5-1	TRBD2	TRBJ2-3	CASTKEVAGADTQYF	TGCGCCAGCACCAAGGAGGTAGCGGGGGCAGATACGCAGTATTTT
NA	TRBV7-9	NA	TRBJ1-5	CASSFLGTGGNQPQHF	TGTGCCAGCAGCTTTTTAGGCACCGGAGGCAATCAGCCCCAGCATTTT
NA	TRBV18	TRBD1	TRBJ1-3	CASSPQVARGSSGNTIYF	TGTGCCAGCTCACCACAGGTTGCCAGGGGGAGCTCTGGAAACACCATATATTTT
NA	TRBV5-1	NA	TRBJ1-4	CASSFRSLSEKLFF	TGCGCCAGCAGCTTTCGGAGTCTTAGTGAAAAACTGTTTTTT
NA	TRBV7-8	NA	TRBJ1-4	CASSLVAASNEKLFF	TGTGCCAGCAGCTTAGTTGCGGCCTCTAATGAAAAACTGTTTTTT
NA	TRBV29-1	NA	TRBJ2-5	CSVRRGETQYF	TGCAGCGTGAGGAGGGGAGAGACCCAGTACTTC
NA	TRBV6-7	NA	TRBJ2-3	CASSWEVGGGTDTQYF	TGTGCCAGCAGCTGGGAGGTAGGGGGCGGTACAGATACGCAGTATTTT
NA	TRBV7-6	NA	TRBJ1-5	CASSSGPNQPQHF	TGTGCCAGCAGCTCGGGTCCTAATCAGCCCCAGCATTTT
NA	TRBV9	NA	TRBJ2-5	CASSVSGVGTQYF	TGTGCCAGCAGCGTCTCCGGGGTGGGGACCCAGTACTTC
NA	TRBV5-4	TRBD2	TRBJ2-2	CASSLRSGGLRTGELFF	TGTGCCAGCAGCTTGCGCTCGGGGGGACTCCGCACCGGGGAGCTGTTTTTT
NA	TRBV19	NA	TRBJ2-1	CASSMWTENEQFF	TGTGCCAGTAGTATGTGGACAGAGAATGAGCAGTTCTTC
once	TRBV10-2	NA	TRBJ1-2	CASSGRGGYQGDYGYTF	TGCGCCAGCAGTGGTAGGGGAGGGTATCAGGGAGACTATGGCTACACCTTC
NA	TRBV2	NA	TRBJ1-5	CASSDPDYSNQPQHF	TGTGCCAGCAGTGACCCGGACTATAGCAATCAGCCCCAGCATTTT
NA	TRBV7-2	NA	TRBJ1-5	CASSSTGNQPQHF	TGTGCCAGCAGCTCGACAGGAAATCAGCCCCAGCATTTT
NA	TRBV19	NA	TRBJ2-7	CASRPLGGADYEQYF	TGTGCCAGCCGCCCCTTAGGCGGGGCGGACTACGAGCAGTACTTC
NA	TRBV12-3/TRBV12-4	NA	TRBJ1-1	CASSFGGNTEAFF	TGTGCCAGCAGTTTCGGGGGGAACACTGAAGCTTTCTTT
NA	TRBV10-3	TRBD2	TRBJ2-3	CAISESRRGTDTQYF	TGTGCCATCAGTGAGTCGAGGCGGGGGACAGATACGCAGTATTTT
NA	TRBV18	NA	TRBJ2-1	CASSSQQDNEQFF	TGTGCCAGCTCATCCCAACAGGACAATGAGCAGTTCTTC
few	TRBV6-6	NA	TRBJ1-2	CASSYDSGYGYTF	TGTGCCAGCAGTTACGACTCGGGTTATGGCTACACCTTC
NA	TRBV10-2	TRBD2	TRBJ2-4	CASSPGGGGPGNIQYF	TGCGCCAGCAGCCCCGGGGGCGGGGGGCCGGGAAACATTCAGTACTTC
NA	TRBV3-1/TRBV3-2	NA	TRBJ1-5	CASSQEWTVDQPQHF	TGTGCCAGCAGCCAAGAATGGACAGTCGATCAGCCCCAGCATTTT
NA	TRBV5-4	NA	TRBJ1-4	CASSPTLGGDEKLFF	TGTGCCAGCAGCCCGACCCTAGGAGGAGATGAAAAACTGTTTTTT
NA	TRBV28	TRBD2	TRBJ2-5	CASNPFRGGETQYF	TGTGCCAGCAACCCGTTCCGGGGGGGGGAGACCCAGTACTTC
once	TRBV7-8	TRBD1	TRBJ2-2	CASSFLGTGSGELFF	TGTGCCAGCAGCTTTTTGGGGACAGGGTCCGGGGAGCTGTTTTTT
NA	TRBV2	TRBD1	TRBJ1-5	CASKADRGQGSNQPQHF	TGTGCCAGCAAAGCGGACAGGGGGCAGGGAAGCAATCAGCCCCAGCATTTT
NA	TRBV10-1	TRBD1	TRBJ1-1	CASSDQTGTNTEAFF	TGCGCCAGCAGTGACCAGACAGGGACTAACACTGAAGCTTTCTTT
NA	TRBV7-9	TRBD2	TRBJ2-2	CASSPRTSGLNTGELFF	TGTGCCAGCAGCCCGCGGACTAGCGGGCTGAACACCGGGGAGCTGTTTTTT
NA	TRBV7-8	TRBD2	TRBJ2-5	CASSLAGRGDNQETQYF	TGTGCCAGCAGCTTAGCGGGACGGGGGGATAACCAAGAGACCCAGTACTTC
few	TRBV24-1	TRBD2	TRBJ2-2	CATSARGKNGELFF	TGTGCCACCAGTGCGCGGGGGAAAAACGGGGAGCTGTTTTTT
NA	TRBV11-2	TRBD1	TRBJ1-2	CASSPGQGALGYTF	TGTGCCAGCAGCCCGGGACAGGGGGCGTTGGGCTACACCTTC
NA	TRBV6-6	TRBD1	TRBJ1-2	CASSYRQGEVGYTF	TGTGCCAGCAGTTACAGGCAGGGGGAAGTTGGCTACACCTTC
NA	TRBV2	TRBD1	TRBJ1-3	CARTDRASGNTIYF	TGTGCCAGGACGGACAGGGCGTCTGGAAACACCATATATTTT
NA	TRBV4-1	TRBD1	TRBJ2-4	CASSPRQGGNIQYF	TGCGCCAGCAGCCCGAGACAGGGGGGAAACATTCAGTACTTC
NA	TRBV10-1	TRBD2	TRBJ2-1	CASSERLAGGENEQFF	TGCGCCAGCAGTGAGAGATTAGCGGGGGGCGAAAATGAGCAGTTCTTC
NA	TRBV5-1	TRBD1	TRBJ2-3	CASSLTDRGQYF	TGCGCCAGCAGCTTAACCGACAGGGGGCAGTATTTT
NA	TRBV2	TRBD1	TRBJ1-5	CASSQTGSGQPQHF	TGTGCCAGCAGCCAGACAGGGAGCGGTCAGCCCCAGCATTTT
once	TRBV10-2	TRBD1	TRBJ1-1	CATRGQEREAFF	TGCGCCACCCGAGGACAGGAACGAGAAGCTTTCTTT
NA	TRBV7-8	NA	TRBJ2-7	CASSLYRNYEQYF	TGTGCCAGCAGCTTATACAGAAACTACGAGCAGTACTTC
few	TRBV11-2	NA	TRBJ1-1	CASSLGGGGVTEAFF	TGTGCCAGCAGCTTAGGGGGGGGAGGTGTCACTGAAGCTTTCTTT
NA	TRBV13	NA	TRBJ1-4	CASSLVEGGDEKLFF	TGTGCCAGCAGCTTAGTGGAGGGCGGGGATGAAAAACTGTTTTTT
NA	TRBV6-6	TRBD2	TRBJ2-5	CASMLREGGRIETQYF	TGTGCCAGCATGCTACGGGAGGGGGGGCGGATAGAGACCCAGTACTTC